This is a list of T cell receptor beta chains from one sample in a study of PD-L1 blockade in urothelial cancer. Libraries were prepared by immunoSEQ multiplex PCR; TCRdb keeps only in-frame clonotypes and omits some of them. The sample holds around 50,000 clones, approximately 84% seen once. The sample in question was PBMCs, obtained around atezolizumab (anti-PD-L1) treatment. The origin of the receptors is a man in his forties or fifties with urothelial cancer. The CDR3 runs from the conserved cysteine through the conserved F or W. Each record gives: D gene, V gene, J gene, clone size, CDR3 DNA, CDR3 protein. D genes are given only for firm matches. Only some rows state a clone size, as once, few, many or a class for expanded clones.

NA,TRBV11-2,TRBJ2-3,NA,TGTGCCAGCAGCTCCCCCATGGAGGGAGGACGCACAGATACGCAGTATTTT,CASSSPMEGGRTDTQYF
TRBD2,TRBV7-6,TRBJ2-2,few,TGTGCCAGCAGTTACCCCCTCTCAGGTCAGACTAGCGGGAAGGGGAACACCGGGGAGCTGTTTTTT,CASSYPLSGQTSGKGNTGELFF
TRBD1,TRBV7-6,TRBJ2-5,NA,TGTGCCAGCAGCTTAGGACAGGGCCGCCAAGAGACCCAGTACTTC,CASSLGQGRQETQYF
TRBD1,TRBV19,TRBJ1-4,NA,TGTGCCAGTAGTCCTCGGACAGGGGGAGGCGAAAAACTGTTTTTT,CASSPRTGGGEKLFF
NA,TRBV5-4,TRBJ1-2,NA,TGTGCCAGCAGCTTGGTACAGGCTAACTATGGCTACACCTTC,CASSLVQANYGYTF
NA,TRBV13,TRBJ2-3,NA,TGTGCCAGCAGGTCGGGAGTCAACACAGATACGCAGTATTTT,CASRSGVNTDTQYF
TRBD1,TRBV7-9,TRBJ1-2,NA,TGTGCCAGCAGCTTACACGGGACAGGGATGGACTATGGCTACACCTTC,CASSLHGTGMDYGYTF
TRBD1,TRBV29-1,TRBJ1-1,NA,TGCAGCGTTACAGGGGGGGGGAGGACTGAAGCTTTCTTT,CSVTGGGRTEAFF
NA,TRBV5-6,TRBJ1-4,NA,TGTGCCAGCAGCCACGACAAGACAATAACTAATGAAAAACTGTTTTTT,CASSHDKTITNEKLFF
TRBD1,TRBV30,TRBJ1-2,many,TGTGCCTGGACCACACCAGGGGGTTTCTATGGCTACACCTTC,CAWTTPGGFYGYTF
TRBD1,TRBV9,TRBJ1-2,few,TGTGCCAGCAGCGTAAGCTCAGGGGGGTATGGCTACACCTTC,CASSVSSGGYGYTF
NA,TRBV28,TRBJ2-7,NA,TGTGCCAGCAGTTCCCTTCCTTACGAGCAGTACTTC,CASSSLPYEQYF
TRBD1,TRBV5-4,TRBJ1-2,NA,TGTGCCAGCAGCCAACAGACAGGGGCGAACTATGGCTACACCTTC,CASSQQTGANYGYTF
NA,TRBV5-1,TRBJ1-3,NA,TGCGCCAGCAGCTTGACAACCAGCTCTGGAAACACCATATATTTT,CASSLTTSSGNTIYF
NA,TRBV27,TRBJ2-7,NA,TGTGCCAGCAGTCCCATACTAGCTCGGGAGCAGTACTTC,CASSPILAREQYF
NA,TRBV25-1,TRBJ1-4,NA,TGTGCCAGCAGTATCTCGGACACCTATAATGAAAAACTGTTTTTT,CASSISDTYNEKLFF